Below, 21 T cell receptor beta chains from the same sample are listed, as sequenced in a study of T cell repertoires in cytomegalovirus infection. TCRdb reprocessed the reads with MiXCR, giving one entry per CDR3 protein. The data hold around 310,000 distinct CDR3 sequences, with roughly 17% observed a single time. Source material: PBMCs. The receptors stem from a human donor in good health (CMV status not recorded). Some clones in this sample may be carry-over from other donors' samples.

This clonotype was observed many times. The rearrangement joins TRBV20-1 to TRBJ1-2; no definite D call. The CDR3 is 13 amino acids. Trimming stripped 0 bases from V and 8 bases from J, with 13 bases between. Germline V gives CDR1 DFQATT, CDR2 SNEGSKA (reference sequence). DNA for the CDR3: TGCAGTGCTAGAGATTCCGGAGGGAGAGGCTACACCTTC. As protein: CSARDSGGRGYTF.

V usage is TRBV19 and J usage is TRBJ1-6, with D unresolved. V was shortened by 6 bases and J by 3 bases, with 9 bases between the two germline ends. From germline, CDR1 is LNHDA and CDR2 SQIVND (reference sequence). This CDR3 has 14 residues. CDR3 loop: CASRREGYNSPLHF. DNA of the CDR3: TGTGCCAGTAGACGAGAGGGCTATAATTCACCCCTCCACTTT.

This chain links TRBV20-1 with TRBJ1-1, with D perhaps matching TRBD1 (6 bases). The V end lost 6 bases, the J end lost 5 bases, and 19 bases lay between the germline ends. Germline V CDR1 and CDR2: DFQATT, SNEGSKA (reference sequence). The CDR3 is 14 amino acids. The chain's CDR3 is CSARQVGFRTEAFF. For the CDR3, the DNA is TGCAGTGCAAGACAGGTGGGGTTTAGGACTGAAGCTTTCTTT.

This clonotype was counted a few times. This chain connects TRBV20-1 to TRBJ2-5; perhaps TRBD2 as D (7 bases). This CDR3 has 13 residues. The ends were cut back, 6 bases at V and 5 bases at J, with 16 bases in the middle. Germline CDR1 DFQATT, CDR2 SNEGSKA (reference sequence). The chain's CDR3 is CSAAGGGLETQYF. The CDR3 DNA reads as TGCAGTGCGGCTGGGGGGGGCTTGGAGACCCAGTACTTC.

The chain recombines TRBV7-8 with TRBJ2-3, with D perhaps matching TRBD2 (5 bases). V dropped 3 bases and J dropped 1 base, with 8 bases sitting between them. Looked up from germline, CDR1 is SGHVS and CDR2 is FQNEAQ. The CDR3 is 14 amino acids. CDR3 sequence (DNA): TGTGCCAGCAGCTTTGAGGGCGGCACAGATACGCAGTATTTT. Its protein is CASSFEGGTDTQYF.

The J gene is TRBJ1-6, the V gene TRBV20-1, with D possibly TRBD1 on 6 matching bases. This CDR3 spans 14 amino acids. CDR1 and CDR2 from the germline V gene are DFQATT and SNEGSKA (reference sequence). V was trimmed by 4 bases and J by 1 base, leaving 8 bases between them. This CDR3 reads CSAKGTSYNSPLHF. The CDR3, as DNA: TGCAGTGCTAAGGGGACATCCTATAATTCACCCCTCCACTTT.

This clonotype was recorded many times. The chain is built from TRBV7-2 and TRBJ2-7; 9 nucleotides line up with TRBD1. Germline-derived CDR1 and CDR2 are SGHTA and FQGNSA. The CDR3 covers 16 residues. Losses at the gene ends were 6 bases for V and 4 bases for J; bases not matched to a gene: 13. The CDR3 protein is CASRRTGTGSSYEQYF. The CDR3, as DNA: TGTGCCAGCAGACGCACCGGGACAGGGAGTTCGTACGAGCAGTACTTC.

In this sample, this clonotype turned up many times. CDR3: CASSWTSGGQEYGYTF. DNA of the CDR3: TGTGCCAGCAGCTGGACCAGCGGAGGACAGGAATATGGCTACACCTTC. The gene calls are TRBV7-2 and TRBJ1-2; 7 bases match TRBD1. Germline values: CDR1 SGHTA, CDR2 FQGNSA. The V segment lost 4 bases and the J segment 5 bases; nucleotides outside the gene matches: 13. This CDR3 is built from 16 residues.

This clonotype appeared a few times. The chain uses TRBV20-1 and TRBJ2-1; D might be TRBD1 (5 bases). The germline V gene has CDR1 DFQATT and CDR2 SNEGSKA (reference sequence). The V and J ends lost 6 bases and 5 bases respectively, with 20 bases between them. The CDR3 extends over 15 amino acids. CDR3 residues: CSAYSSRSRDNEQFF. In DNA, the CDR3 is TGCAGTGCCTACTCCTCGCGGTCCAGGGACAATGAGCAGTTCTTC.

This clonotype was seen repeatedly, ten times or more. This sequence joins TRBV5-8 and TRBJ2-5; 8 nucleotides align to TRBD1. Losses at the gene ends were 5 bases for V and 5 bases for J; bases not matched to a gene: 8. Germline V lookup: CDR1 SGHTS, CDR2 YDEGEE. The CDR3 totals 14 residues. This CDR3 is CASRRSGGAETQYF. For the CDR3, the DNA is TGTGCCAGCAGAAGGTCAGGGGGCGCTGAGACCCAGTACTTC.

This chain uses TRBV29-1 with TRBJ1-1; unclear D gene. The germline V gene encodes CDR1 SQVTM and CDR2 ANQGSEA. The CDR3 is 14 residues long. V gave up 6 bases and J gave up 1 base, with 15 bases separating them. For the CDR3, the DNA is TGCAGCGTCCTCGGGAGGCAGAAGAACACTGAAGCTTTCTTT. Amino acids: CSVLGRQKNTEAFF.

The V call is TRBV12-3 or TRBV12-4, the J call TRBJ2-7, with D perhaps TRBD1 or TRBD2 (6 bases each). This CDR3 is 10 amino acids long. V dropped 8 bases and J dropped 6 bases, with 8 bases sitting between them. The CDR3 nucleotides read TGTGCCAGCGGGGGGCCCGAGCAGTACTTC. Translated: CASGGPEQYF.

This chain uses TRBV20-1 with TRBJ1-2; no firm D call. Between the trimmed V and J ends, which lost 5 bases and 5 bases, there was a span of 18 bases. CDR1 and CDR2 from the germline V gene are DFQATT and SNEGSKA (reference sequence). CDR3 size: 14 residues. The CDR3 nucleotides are TGCAGTGCTTCCGGCGGCGCCTTGGAATATGGCTACACCTTC. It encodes CSASGGALEYGYTF.

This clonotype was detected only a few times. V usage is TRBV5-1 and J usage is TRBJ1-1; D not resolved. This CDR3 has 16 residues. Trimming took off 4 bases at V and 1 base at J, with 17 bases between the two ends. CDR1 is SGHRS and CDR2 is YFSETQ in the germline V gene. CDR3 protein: CASSRRGAGENTEAFF. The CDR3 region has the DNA TGCGCCAGCAGCCGACGGGGAGCAGGTGAGAACACTGAAGCTTTCTTT.

For the CDR3, the DNA is TGTGCCAGCAGTTTAGGGGGACAAAACATTCAGTACTTC. Protein sequence: CASSLGGQNIQYF. The gene calls are TRBV28 and TRBJ2-4, with D possibly being TRBD1 or TRBD2 (5 bases each). There are 13 residues in the CDR3. Trimming left V 2 bases short and J 5 bases short, with 7 bases between. The V gene's germline CDR1 is MDHEN and CDR2 SYDVKM.

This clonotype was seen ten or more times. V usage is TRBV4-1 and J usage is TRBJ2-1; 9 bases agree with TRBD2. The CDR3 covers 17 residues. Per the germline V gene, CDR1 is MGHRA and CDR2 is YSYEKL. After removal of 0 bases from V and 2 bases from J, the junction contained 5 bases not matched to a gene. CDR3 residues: CASSQEGLAGPYNEQFF. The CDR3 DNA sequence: TGCGCCAGCAGCCAAGAAGGGCTAGCGGGGCCCTACAATGAGCAGTTCTTC.

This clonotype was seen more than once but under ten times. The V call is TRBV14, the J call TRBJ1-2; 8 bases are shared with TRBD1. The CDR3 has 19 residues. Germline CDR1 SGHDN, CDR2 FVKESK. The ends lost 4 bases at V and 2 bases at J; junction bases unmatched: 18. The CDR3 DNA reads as TGTGCCAGCAGCCCCAATCCCGGGAGGACAGGGTGGGCGAACTATGGCTACACCTTC. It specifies CASSPNPGRTGWANYGYTF.

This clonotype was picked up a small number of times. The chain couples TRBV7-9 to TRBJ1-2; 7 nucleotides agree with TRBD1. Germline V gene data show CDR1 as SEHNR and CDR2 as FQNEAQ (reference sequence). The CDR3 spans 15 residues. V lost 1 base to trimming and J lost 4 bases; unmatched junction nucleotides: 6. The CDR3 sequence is CASSLGRGGTYGYTF. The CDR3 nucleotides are TGTGCCAGCAGCTTAGGGAGAGGGGGCACCTATGGCTACACCTTC.

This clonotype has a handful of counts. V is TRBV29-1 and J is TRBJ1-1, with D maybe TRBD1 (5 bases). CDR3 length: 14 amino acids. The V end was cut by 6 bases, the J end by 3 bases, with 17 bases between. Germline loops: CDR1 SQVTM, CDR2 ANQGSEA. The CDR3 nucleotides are TGCAGCGTGAGGGGCTTGCGAGAGGACACTGAAGCTTTCTTT. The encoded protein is CSVRGLREDTEAFF.

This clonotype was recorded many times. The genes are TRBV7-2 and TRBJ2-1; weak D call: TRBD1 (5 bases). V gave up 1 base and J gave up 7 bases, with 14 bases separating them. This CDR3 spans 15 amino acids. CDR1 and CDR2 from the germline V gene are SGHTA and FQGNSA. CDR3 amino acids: CASSLEWAGQNEQFF. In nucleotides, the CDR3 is TGTGCCAGCAGCTTAGAGTGGGCAGGGCAGAATGAGCAGTTCTTC.

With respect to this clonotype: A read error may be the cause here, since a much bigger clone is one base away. CDR3 residues: CASSAQTGNTEAFF. The CDR3 region has the DNA TGTGCCAGCAGCGCGCAGACAGGGAACACTGAAGCTTTCTTT. The gene calls are TRBV9 and TRBJ1-1; D possibly corresponds to TRBD1 (6 bases). Germline V lookup: CDR1 SGDLS, CDR2 YYNGEE. There are 14 residues in the CDR3. V was trimmed by 3 bases and J by 1 base, leaving 10 bases between them.